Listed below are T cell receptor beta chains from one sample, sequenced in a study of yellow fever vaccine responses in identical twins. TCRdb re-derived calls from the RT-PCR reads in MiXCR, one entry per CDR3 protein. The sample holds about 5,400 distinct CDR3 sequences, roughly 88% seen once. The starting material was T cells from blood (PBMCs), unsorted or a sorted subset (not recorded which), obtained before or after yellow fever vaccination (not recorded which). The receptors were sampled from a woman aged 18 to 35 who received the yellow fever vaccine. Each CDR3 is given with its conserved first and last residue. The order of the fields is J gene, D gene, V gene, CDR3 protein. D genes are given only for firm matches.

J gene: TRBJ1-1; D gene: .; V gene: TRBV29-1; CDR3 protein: CSVENSPNTEAFF
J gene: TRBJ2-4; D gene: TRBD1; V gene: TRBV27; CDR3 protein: CASSPGQKNIQYF
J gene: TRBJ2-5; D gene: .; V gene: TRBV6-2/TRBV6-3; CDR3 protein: CASSFQSQETQYF
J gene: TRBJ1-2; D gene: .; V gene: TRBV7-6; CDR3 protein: CASSGGEAHGYTF
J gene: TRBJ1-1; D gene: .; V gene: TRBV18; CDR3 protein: CASSPPLVRDTEAFF
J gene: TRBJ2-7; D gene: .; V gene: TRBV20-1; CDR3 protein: CSARDQRKLSYEQYF
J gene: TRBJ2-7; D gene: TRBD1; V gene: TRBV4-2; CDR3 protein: CASSREAAGGTYEQYF
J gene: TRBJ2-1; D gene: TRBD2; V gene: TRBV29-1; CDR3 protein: CSVEERAGGYEQFF
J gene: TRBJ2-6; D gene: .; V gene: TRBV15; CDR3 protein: CATSSNRVSGANVLTF
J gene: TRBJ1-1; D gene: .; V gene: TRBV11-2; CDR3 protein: CASSLDPTREFTEAFF
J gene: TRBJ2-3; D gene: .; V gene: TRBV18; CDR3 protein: CASSPLVATGTPTDTQYF